Below, 13 T cell receptor beta chains from the same sample are listed, as sequenced in a study of blood T cells in healthy people across ages. With a J-beta primer mix and a sample-barcoded 5' primer, a second PCR ran about 7 to 12 cycles. TCRdb ran MiXCR on the 5' RACE reads and lists one entry per CDR3 protein. Counted here are more than 800,000 distinct CDR3 sequences, around 28% occurring once; the ten biggest clones make up approximately 15%. Sequenced: blood. These receptors originate from a woman at least 80 years old in good health.

The chain has TRBV21-1 and TRBJ1-1. TRBV21-1 is a listed pseudogene. CDR3 length: 16 amino acids. The CDR3 nucleotides are TGTGCCAGCAGCAAGAGGGCTCGAGGAGAGAACACTGAAGCTTTCTTT. Its translation is CASSKRARGENTEAFF.

This clonotype showed up just once. This sequence may be a read error, since a much larger clone differs from it by one base. The chain uses TRBV24-1 and TRBJ2-1, with no clear D. CDR1 is KGHDR and CDR2 is SFDVKD in the germline V gene. The CDR3 spans 11 residues. DNA of the CDR3: TGTGCCACCAGCGTCTACAATGAGCAGTCCTTC. It encodes CATSVYNEQSF.

This clonotype was counted a single time. The chain recombines TRBV20-1 with TRBJ2-1, with D possibly matching TRBD2 (6 bases). The ends were cut back, 6 bases at V and 3 bases at J, with 21 bases in the middle. The germline V gene has CDR1 DFQATT and CDR2 SNEGSKA (reference sequence). This CDR3 comprises 16 residues. CDR3 sequence reads: CSARDATGLVYNEQFF. CDR3 DNA sequence: TGCAGTGCGCGGGACGCGACGGGATTGGTCTACAATGAGCAGTTCTTC.

This clonotype has at least ten counts. The chain combines TRBV5-1 with TRBJ1-2; D not resolved. Germline values: CDR1 SGHRS, CDR2 YFSETQ. This CDR3 is 15 amino acids long. V was shortened by 0 bases and J by 4 bases, with 13 bases between the two germline ends. The DNA for the CDR3 is TGCGCCAGCAGCTTGGGACTCACTGGGCCCTATGGCTACACCTTC. Its protein is CASSLGLTGPYGYTF.

The sample holds a few counts of this clonotype. DNA of the CDR3: TGTGCCAGCAGCTTAGGCCGGGGACAGGGAGGTCAGCCCCAGCATTTT. Protein product: CASSLGRGQGGQPQHF. The rearrangement links TRBV7-9 to TRBJ1-5; 9 nucleotides match TRBD1. The CDR3 sequence is 16 residues long. The V gene end was trimmed by 1 base and the J gene end by 6 bases; junction bases not matched to a gene: 7. Germline CDR1 SEHNR, CDR2 FQNEAQ (reference sequence).

The sample holds a few counts of this clonotype. This sequence may be a read error, since a much larger clone differs from it by one base. The V gene is TRBV12-3 or TRBV12-4, the J gene TRBJ2-3, with D possibly TRBD1 on 5 matching bases. There are 17 residues in the CDR3. The V gene lost 6 bases and the J gene lost 0 bases, with 19 bases spanning the gap. The CDR3 loop reads CASRSHLGPASTDTQYF. The CDR3 nucleotides are TGTGCCAGCAGGAGCCATTTGGGGCCCGCTAGCACAGATACGCAGTATTTT.

The V and J genes are TRBV12-3 or TRBV12-4 and TRBJ2-3; TRBD2 matches at 10 bases. The trim removed 4 bases at V and 3 bases at J, leaving 10 bases unmatched. This CDR3 contains 17 residues. CDR3: CASSWDVAGGATDTQYF. CDR3 DNA: TGTGCCAGCAGTTGGGACGTAGCGGGGGGCGCGACAGATACGCAGTATTTT.

This chain links TRBV7-9 with TRBJ1-2, with TRBD1 matching over 7 bases. Germline V gene data show CDR1 as SEHNR and CDR2 as FQNEAQ (reference sequence). The V gene end was trimmed by 3 bases and the J gene end by 6 bases; junction bases not matched to a gene: 13. The CDR3 is 16 residues long. The CDR3: CASSFARGLRRDGYTF. The CDR3 DNA reads as TGTGCCAGCAGCTTTGCCAGGGGGTTGAGAAGGGATGGCTACACCTTC.

This chain connects TRBV6-5 to TRBJ1-1; no firm D call. The CDR3 covers 11 residues. Between the trimmed V and J ends, which lost 7 bases and 0 bases, there was a span of 3 bases. The germline V gene encodes CDR1 MNHEY and CDR2 SVGAGI. The CDR3, as DNA: TGTGCCAGCATGATGAACACTGAAGCTTTCTTT. Encoded protein: CASMMNTEAFF.

A single count supports this clonotype. A read error is possible here, since a much larger clone lies one base away. Without the conserved terminal phenylalanine or tryptophan, this CDR3 likely stems from a read error. This chain connects TRBV29-1 to TRBJ1-2; D possibly corresponds to TRBD1 (5 bases). The CDR3 length is 11 residues. Trimming took 1 base from V and 7 from J, leaving 7 bases between them. CDR1 and CDR2 from the germline V gene are SQVTM and ANQGSEA. This CDR3 is CSVEGGGGYTV. The CDR3 bases are TGCAGCGTTGAAGGGGGGGGTGGCTACACCGTC.

This clonotype was picked up many times. This chain uses TRBV5-1 with TRBJ2-5; weak D call: TRBD2 (5 bases). The CDR3 consists of 13 residues. Germline V gene sequence: CDR1 SGHRS, CDR2 YFSETQ. With 2 bases removed from V and 2 bases from J, the gap between germline ends came to 7 bases. The CDR3 sequence is CASSFGKQETQYF. The DNA of the CDR3 is TGCGCCAGCAGCTTCGGGAAACAAGAGACCCAGTACTTC.

Details on this clonotype: A much larger clonotype is one base distant, so this may be a read error. V usage is TRBV12-3 or TRBV12-4 and J usage is TRBJ1-1; D unresolved. The CDR3 is 14 amino acids. The CDR3 DNA follows: TGTGCCAGCAAGAGAAATTCTTTGAACACTGGAGCTTTCTTT. It specifies CASKRNSLNTGAFF.

This clonotype has ten or more counts. The rearrangement links TRBV2 to TRBJ1-4; unclear D gene. V shed 5 bases and J shed 8 bases, with 15 bases lying between them. Per germline, CDR1 SNHLY and CDR2 FYNNEI. The CDR3 is 14 residues long. The CDR3 region has the DNA TGTGCCAGCAGTAGGGAACAGCTTCGAGAAAAACTGTTTTTT. Protein: CASSREQLREKLFF.